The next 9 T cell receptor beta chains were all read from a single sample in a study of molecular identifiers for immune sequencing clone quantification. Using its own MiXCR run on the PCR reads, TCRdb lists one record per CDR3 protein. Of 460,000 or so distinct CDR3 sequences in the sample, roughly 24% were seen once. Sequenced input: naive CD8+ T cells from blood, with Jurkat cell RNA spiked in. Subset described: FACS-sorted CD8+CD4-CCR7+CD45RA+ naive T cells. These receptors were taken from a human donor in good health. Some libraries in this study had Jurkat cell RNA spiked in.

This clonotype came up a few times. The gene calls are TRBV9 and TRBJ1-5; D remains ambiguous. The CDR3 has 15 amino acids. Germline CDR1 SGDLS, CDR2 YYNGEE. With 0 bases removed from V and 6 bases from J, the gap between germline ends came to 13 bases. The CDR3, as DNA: TGTGCCAGCAGCGTAGACGGAGGGTTAGGTCAGCCCCAGCATTTT. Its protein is CASSVDGGLGQPQHF.

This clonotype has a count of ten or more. The CDR3 sequence is CSASSLGEGANVLTF. The DNA for the CDR3 is TGCAGTGCTAGCTCTTTAGGGGAAGGGGCCAACGTCCTGACTTTC. This sequence joins TRBV20-1 and TRBJ2-6, with D possibly matching TRBD1 (5 bases). The CDR3 loop spans 15 amino acids. V lost 3 bases to trimming and J lost 4 bases, with 13 bases between them. CDR1 and CDR2 from the germline V gene are DFQATT and SNEGSKA (reference sequence).

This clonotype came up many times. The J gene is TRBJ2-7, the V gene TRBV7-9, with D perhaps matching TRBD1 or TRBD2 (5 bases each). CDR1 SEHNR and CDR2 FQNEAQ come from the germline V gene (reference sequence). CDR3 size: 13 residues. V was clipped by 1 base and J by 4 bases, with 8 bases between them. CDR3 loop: CASSLGDRYEQYF. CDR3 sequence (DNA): TGTGCCAGCAGCTTAGGGGACCGTTACGAGCAGTACTTC.

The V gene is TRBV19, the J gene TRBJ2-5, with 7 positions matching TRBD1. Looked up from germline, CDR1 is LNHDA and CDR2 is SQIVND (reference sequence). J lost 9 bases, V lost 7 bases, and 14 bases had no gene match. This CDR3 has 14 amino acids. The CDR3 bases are TGTGCCAGTACCCCGACAGGGTCAATGGAGCCCCAGTACTTC. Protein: CASTPTGSMEPQYF.

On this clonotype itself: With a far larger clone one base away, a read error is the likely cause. CDR3 nucleotide sequence: TGTGCCAGCGGCCCAAGTACTGAAGCTTTCTTT. Encoded protein: CASGPSTEAFF. The chain is built from TRBV28 and TRBJ1-1; D remains ambiguous. The CDR3 covers 11 residues. With 8 bases removed from V and 5 bases from J, the gap between germline ends came to 9 bases. Looked up from germline, CDR1 is MDHEN and CDR2 is SYDVKM.

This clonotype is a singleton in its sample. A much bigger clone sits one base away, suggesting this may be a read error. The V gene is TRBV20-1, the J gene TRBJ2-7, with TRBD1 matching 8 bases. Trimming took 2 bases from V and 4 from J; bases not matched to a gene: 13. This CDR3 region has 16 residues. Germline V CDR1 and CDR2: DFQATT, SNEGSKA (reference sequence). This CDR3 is CSARPGWTGSSYEQYF. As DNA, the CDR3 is TGCAGTGCTAGACCAGGTTGGACAGGGAGTTCGTACGAGCAGTACTTC.

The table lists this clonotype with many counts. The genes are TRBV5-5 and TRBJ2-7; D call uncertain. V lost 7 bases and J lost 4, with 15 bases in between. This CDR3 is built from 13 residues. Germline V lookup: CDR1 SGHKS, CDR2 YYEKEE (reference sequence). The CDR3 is CASGIDVPYEQYF. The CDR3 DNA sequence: TGTGCCAGCGGCATTGACGTGCCTTACGAGCAGTACTTC. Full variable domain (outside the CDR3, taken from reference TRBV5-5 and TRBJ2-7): DAGVTQSPTHLIKTRGQQVTLRCSPISGHKSVSWYQQVLGQGPQFIFQYYEKEERGRGNFPDRFSARQFPNYSSELNVNALLLGDSALYLCASGIDVPYEQYFGPGTRLTVT.

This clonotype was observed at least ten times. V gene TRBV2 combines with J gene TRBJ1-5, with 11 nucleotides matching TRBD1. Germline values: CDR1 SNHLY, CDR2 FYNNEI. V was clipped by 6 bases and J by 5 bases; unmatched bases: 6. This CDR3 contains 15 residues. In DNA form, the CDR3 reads TGTGCCAGCAGACCGGGACAGGGGGACTATCAGCCCCAGCATTTT. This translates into CASRPGQGDYQPQHF.

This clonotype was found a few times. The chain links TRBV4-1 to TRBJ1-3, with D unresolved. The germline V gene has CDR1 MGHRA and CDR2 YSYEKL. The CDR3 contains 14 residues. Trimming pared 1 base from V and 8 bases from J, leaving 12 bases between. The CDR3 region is CASSQASPGHTIYF. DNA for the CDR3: TGCGCCAGCAGCCAAGCCTCACCCGGCCACACCATATATTTT.